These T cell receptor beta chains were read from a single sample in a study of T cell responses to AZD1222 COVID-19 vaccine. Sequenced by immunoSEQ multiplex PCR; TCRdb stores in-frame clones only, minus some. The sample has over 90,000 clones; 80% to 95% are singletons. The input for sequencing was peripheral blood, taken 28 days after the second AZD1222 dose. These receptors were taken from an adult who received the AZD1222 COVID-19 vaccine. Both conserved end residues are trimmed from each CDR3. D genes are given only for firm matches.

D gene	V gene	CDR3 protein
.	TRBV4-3	ASSHQYSTFGELF
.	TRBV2	ASSLRGLEFNQPQH
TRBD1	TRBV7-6	ASSARDRATEAF
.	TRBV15	ATSRGGASYNEQF
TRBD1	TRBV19	ASSPGADRVLYGYT
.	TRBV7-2	ASSLALRRASNYGYT
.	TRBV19	ASKLSGYNSPLH
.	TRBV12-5	ASGITGGYGKLF
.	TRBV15	ATSRDPDSSYNEQF
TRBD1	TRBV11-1	ASSITRGLGANVLT
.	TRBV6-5	ASLSPGGGTEAF
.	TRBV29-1	SVSQEPTPEQY
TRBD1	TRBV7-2	ASSLAGTGGSYEQY
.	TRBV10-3	AISQPSEANVLT
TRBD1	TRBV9	ASSVEGGPSTDTQY
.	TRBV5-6	ASSLSVKYNEQF
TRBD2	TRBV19	ASRRAGGYNEQF
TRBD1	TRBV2	ASSGTGGYTDTQY